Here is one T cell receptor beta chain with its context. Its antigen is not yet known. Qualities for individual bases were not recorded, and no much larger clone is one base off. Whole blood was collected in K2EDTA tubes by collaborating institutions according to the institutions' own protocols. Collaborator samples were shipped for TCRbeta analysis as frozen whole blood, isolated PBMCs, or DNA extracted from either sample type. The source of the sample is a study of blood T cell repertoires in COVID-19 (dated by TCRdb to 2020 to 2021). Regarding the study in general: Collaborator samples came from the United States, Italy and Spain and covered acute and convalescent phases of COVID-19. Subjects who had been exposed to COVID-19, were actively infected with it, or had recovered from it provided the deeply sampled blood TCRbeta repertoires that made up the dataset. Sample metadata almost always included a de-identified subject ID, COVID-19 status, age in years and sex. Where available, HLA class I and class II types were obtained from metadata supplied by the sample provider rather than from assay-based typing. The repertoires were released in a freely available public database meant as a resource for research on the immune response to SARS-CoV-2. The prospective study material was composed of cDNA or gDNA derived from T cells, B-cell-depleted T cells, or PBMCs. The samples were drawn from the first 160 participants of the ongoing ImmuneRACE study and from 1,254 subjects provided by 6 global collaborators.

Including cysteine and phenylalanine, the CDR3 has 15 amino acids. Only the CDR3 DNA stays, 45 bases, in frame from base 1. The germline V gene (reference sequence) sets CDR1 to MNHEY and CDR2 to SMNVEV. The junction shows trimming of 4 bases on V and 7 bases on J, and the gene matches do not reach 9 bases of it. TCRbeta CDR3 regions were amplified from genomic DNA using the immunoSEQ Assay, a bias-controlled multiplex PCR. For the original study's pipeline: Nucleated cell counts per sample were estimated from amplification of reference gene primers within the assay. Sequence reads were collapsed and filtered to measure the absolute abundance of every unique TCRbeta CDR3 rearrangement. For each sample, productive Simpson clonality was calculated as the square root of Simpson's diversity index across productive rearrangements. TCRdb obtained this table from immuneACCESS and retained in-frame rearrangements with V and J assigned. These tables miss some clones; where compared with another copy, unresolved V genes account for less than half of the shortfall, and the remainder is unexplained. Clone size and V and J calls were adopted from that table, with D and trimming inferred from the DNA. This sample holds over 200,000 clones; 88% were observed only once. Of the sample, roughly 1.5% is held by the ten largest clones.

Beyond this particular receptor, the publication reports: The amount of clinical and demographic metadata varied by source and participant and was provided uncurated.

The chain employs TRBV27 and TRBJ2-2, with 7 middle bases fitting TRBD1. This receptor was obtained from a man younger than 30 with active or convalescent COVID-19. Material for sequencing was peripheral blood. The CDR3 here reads CASSYGTVGVGELFF. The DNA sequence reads TGTGCCAGCAGTTACGGGACAGTCGGGGTCGGGGAGCTGTTTTTT.